The rows below give T cell receptor beta chains drawn from one sample of a study of human T cells and chemical hapten exposure. TCRdb passed the RACE reads through MiXCR, listing each CDR3 protein once. The data hold some 350,000 distinct CDR3 sequences, with under 6.5% observed a single time. This sample comprised whole blood, obtained in connection with sensitization to the hapten diphenylcyclopropenone (DPC). These receptors were obtained from a woman aged 18-30 years with alopecia areata. Some clones in this sample may be carry-over from other donors' samples. The CDR3 runs from the conserved cysteine through the conserved F or W. A D gene is named only where the DNA matches it firmly. Clone size is stated in some rows and not others, as once, few, many or a class when expanded.

v_call: TRBV6-2/TRBV6-3; d_call: NA; j_call: TRBJ1-5; clone_size: few; cdr3_nt: TGTGCCAGCAGTCCACGATGGGGCAATCAGCCCCAGCATTTT; cdr3_aa: CASSPRWGNQPQHF
v_call: TRBV12-3/TRBV12-4; d_call: NA; j_call: TRBJ2-1; clone_size: many; cdr3_nt: TGTGCCAGCAGTTTTGAAGCGGACGGGGGGCCCTACAATGAGCAGTTCTTC; cdr3_aa: CASSFEADGGPYNEQFF
v_call: TRBV6-4; d_call: NA; j_call: TRBJ2-3; clone_size: many; cdr3_nt: TGTGCCAGCAGTGAAGGGGACCCCGGCTCCACGCAGTATTTT; cdr3_aa: CASSEGDPGSTQYF
v_call: TRBV13; d_call: TRBD1; j_call: TRBJ2-1; clone_size: NA; cdr3_nt: TGTGCCAGCAGCTTAGGCCGGGACAGGGGGTACAATGAGCAGTTCTTC; cdr3_aa: CASSLGRDRGYNEQFF
v_call: TRBV18; d_call: TRBD2; j_call: TRBJ2-2; clone_size: NA; cdr3_nt: TGTGCCAGCTCAATCATAGCGGGCGCACCGAACACCGGGGAGCTGTTTTTT; cdr3_aa: CASSIIAGAPNTGELFF
v_call: TRBV12-3/TRBV12-4; d_call: NA; j_call: TRBJ1-5; clone_size: NA; cdr3_nt: TGTGCCAGCAGTTTTGGGGGGAGACAGCCCCAGCATTTT; cdr3_aa: CASSFGGRQPQHF
v_call: TRBV11-3; d_call: NA; j_call: TRBJ2-2; clone_size: many; cdr3_nt: TGTGCCAGCAGCTTAGTCCCAGGGAACACCGGGGAGCTGTTTTTT; cdr3_aa: CASSLVPGNTGELFF
v_call: TRBV6-6; d_call: NA; j_call: TRBJ1-1; clone_size: few; cdr3_nt: TGTGCCAGCAGTTCCCAAGCTGTTGAGAACACTGAAGCTTTCTTT; cdr3_aa: CASSSQAVENTEAFF
v_call: TRBV2; d_call: NA; j_call: TRBJ1-1; clone_size: NA; cdr3_nt: TGTGCCAGCAGCGAGGAGCGGCAAACTGAAGCTTTCTTT; cdr3_aa: CASSEERQTEAFF
v_call: TRBV6-2/TRBV6-3; d_call: NA; j_call: TRBJ2-7; clone_size: NA; cdr3_nt: TGTGCCAGCAGTTTCCCCGCCTACGAGCAGTACTTC; cdr3_aa: CASSFPAYEQYF
v_call: TRBV5-6; d_call: TRBD2; j_call: TRBJ2-5; clone_size: few; cdr3_nt: TGTGCCAGCAGCTTGTCGCCGGCGGGGGGGCCCCAAGAGACCCAGTACTTC; cdr3_aa: CASSLSPAGGPQETQYF
v_call: TRBV6-1; d_call: TRBD1; j_call: TRBJ2-7; clone_size: many; cdr3_nt: TGTGCCACCAGGGACAGGGACTCCTACGAGCAGTACTTC; cdr3_aa: CATRDRDSYEQYF
v_call: TRBV12-3/TRBV12-4; d_call: NA; j_call: TRBJ1-5; clone_size: NA; cdr3_nt: TGTGCCAGCAGTTTGGATGGAGGGACCTATAGCAATCAGCCCCAGCATTTT; cdr3_aa: CASSLDGGTYSNQPQHF
v_call: TRBV7-2; d_call: NA; j_call: TRBJ2-2; clone_size: NA; cdr3_nt: TGTGCCAGCAGCCACCCGCGAGGGGAGCTGTTTTTT; cdr3_aa: CASSHPRGELFF
v_call: TRBV7-9; d_call: NA; j_call: TRBJ1-1; clone_size: many; cdr3_nt: TGTGCCAGCAGCCGGGGGGCCATGAACACTGAAGCTTTCTTT; cdr3_aa: CASSRGAMNTEAFF
v_call: TRBV6-6; d_call: NA; j_call: TRBJ1-5; clone_size: many; cdr3_nt: TGTGCCAGCAGTTACGAGGACTTAAATCAGCCCCAGCATTTT; cdr3_aa: CASSYEDLNQPQHF
v_call: TRBV14; d_call: NA; j_call: TRBJ1-4; clone_size: many; cdr3_nt: TGTGCCAGCAGCCAAGTCCGTGAAAAACTGTTTTTT; cdr3_aa: CASSQVREKLFF
v_call: TRBV12-3/TRBV12-4; d_call: TRBD1; j_call: TRBJ1-5; clone_size: NA; cdr3_nt: TGTGCCAGCAGGGAGGGACAGGGGGAATATAGCAATCAGCCCCAGCATTTT; cdr3_aa: CASREGQGEYSNQPQHF
v_call: TRBV29-1; d_call: NA; j_call: TRBJ2-1; clone_size: few; cdr3_nt: TGCAGCGTTCCCAGGAGGGGGGGCCTCTCCTACAATGAGCAGTTCTTC; cdr3_aa: CSVPRRGGLSYNEQFF
v_call: TRBV7-9; d_call: TRBD2; j_call: TRBJ2-1; clone_size: many; cdr3_nt: TGTGCCAGCACCATAACTAGCGGGGGCGCAAACAATGAGCAGTTCTTC; cdr3_aa: CASTITSGGANNEQFF
v_call: TRBV6-2/TRBV6-3; d_call: TRBD1; j_call: TRBJ2-4; clone_size: NA; cdr3_nt: TGTGCCAGCAGCCGGGACAGGGGGCTCCGTGGGGACATTCAGTACTTC; cdr3_aa: CASSRDRGLRGDIQYF
v_call: TRBV28; d_call: TRBD1; j_call: TRBJ2-2; clone_size: few; cdr3_nt: TGTGCCAGCAGTACCGTAGGACAGGGCGACACCGGGGAGCTGTTTTTT; cdr3_aa: CASSTVGQGDTGELFF
v_call: TRBV7-6; d_call: NA; j_call: TRBJ2-7; clone_size: few; cdr3_nt: TGTGCCAGCAGCTTAGGAGGCGTCAGGAGCTACGAGCAGTACTTC; cdr3_aa: CASSLGGVRSYEQYF
v_call: TRBV28; d_call: NA; j_call: TRBJ2-7; clone_size: few; cdr3_nt: TGTGCCAGCAGCCCGGCATCCTACGAGCAGTACTTC; cdr3_aa: CASSPASYEQYF
v_call: TRBV10-3; d_call: TRBD1; j_call: TRBJ1-4; clone_size: few; cdr3_nt: TGTGCCATCAGTGGTAGACAGGGGGCCGATGAAAAACTGTTTTTT; cdr3_aa: CAISGRQGADEKLFF
v_call: TRBV7-2; d_call: NA; j_call: TRBJ1-5; clone_size: many; cdr3_nt: TGTGCCAGCAGCTTCAACAGGGCTGGGAACAATCAGCCCCAGCATTTT; cdr3_aa: CASSFNRAGNNQPQHF
v_call: TRBV3-1; d_call: NA; j_call: TRBJ1-1; clone_size: many; cdr3_nt: TGTGCCAGCAGCCAAGATAGGCAGTGGAAGAACACTGAAGCTTTCTTT; cdr3_aa: CASSQDRQWKNTEAFF
v_call: TRBV29-1; d_call: TRBD1; j_call: TRBJ1-1; clone_size: few; cdr3_nt: TGCAGCGTTGAAGGGATAGGGGGCGCGGTCACTGAAGCTTTCTTT; cdr3_aa: CSVEGIGGAVTEAFF
v_call: TRBV28; d_call: NA; j_call: TRBJ1-1; clone_size: few; cdr3_nt: TGTGCCAGCAGTTTATTGTATTTGACCGATGGGCAGATAGAAGCTTTCTTT; cdr3_aa: CASSLLYLTDGQIEAFF
v_call: TRBV12-2; d_call: NA; j_call: TRBJ1-6; clone_size: many; cdr3_nt: TGTGCAAGTCGCTTAGCTGTCAGCAATTCACCCCTCCACTTT; cdr3_aa: CASRLAVSNSPLHF
v_call: TRBV28; d_call: NA; j_call: TRBJ1-1; clone_size: NA; cdr3_nt: TGTGCCAGCACCCCGTCGACGCACACTGAAGCTTTCTTT; cdr3_aa: CASTPSTHTEAFF
v_call: TRBV24-1; d_call: TRBD1; j_call: TRBJ1-4; clone_size: NA; cdr3_nt: TGTGCCACCAGTCAGACAGGGGGCGAAGAAAAACTGTTTTTT; cdr3_aa: CATSQTGGEEKLFF
v_call: TRBV24-1; d_call: TRBD1; j_call: TRBJ2-5; clone_size: few; cdr3_nt: TGTGCCACCAGTGATTCCCCCCGACAGGGGGCGGGGACCCAGTACTTC; cdr3_aa: CATSDSPRQGAGTQYF
v_call: TRBV4-3; d_call: NA; j_call: TRBJ2-3; clone_size: NA; cdr3_nt: TGCGCCAGCAGCCCAGCCCCCGTTGGGGGGGCAGGGGATACGCAGTATTTT; cdr3_aa: CASSPAPVGGAGDTQYF
v_call: TRBV14; d_call: TRBD1; j_call: TRBJ1-2; clone_size: many; cdr3_nt: TGTGCCAGCAGCCTCCGATGGACAGGGGGGCACTATGGCTACACCTTC; cdr3_aa: CASSLRWTGGHYGYTF
v_call: TRBV6-6; d_call: NA; j_call: TRBJ1-1; clone_size: NA; cdr3_nt: TGTGCCAGCAACCAGGGGTCGTTCAGTCTTAACACTGAAGCTTTCTTT; cdr3_aa: CASNQGSFSLNTEAFF
v_call: TRBV27; d_call: NA; j_call: TRBJ1-4; clone_size: many; cdr3_nt: TGTGCCAGCAGTTTCCGGAGGGCAGTTCAATCTCCGGAAAAACTGTTTTTT; cdr3_aa: CASSFRRAVQSPEKLFF
v_call: TRBV6-2/TRBV6-3; d_call: NA; j_call: TRBJ2-5; clone_size: NA; cdr3_nt: TGTGCCAGCAGTTCTCATAACAGCCAAGAGACCCAGTACTTC; cdr3_aa: CASSSHNSQETQYF
v_call: TRBV7-2; d_call: NA; j_call: TRBJ1-4; clone_size: NA; cdr3_nt: TGTGCCAGCAGGTCCGGCAGGGGTAATGAAAAACTGTTTTTT; cdr3_aa: CASRSGRGNEKLFF
v_call: TRBV3-1; d_call: TRBD1; j_call: TRBJ2-1; clone_size: few; cdr3_nt: TGTGCCAGCAGCCGTCACACAGGGGATTTCACCTACAATGAGCAGTTCTTC; cdr3_aa: CASSRHTGDFTYNEQFF
v_call: TRBV6-5; d_call: TRBD1; j_call: TRBJ1-4; clone_size: NA; cdr3_nt: TGTGCCAGCAGCTTTACAGGGGGGGGTGAAAAACTGTTTTTT; cdr3_aa: CASSFTGGGEKLFF
v_call: TRBV3-1; d_call: NA; j_call: TRBJ1-2; clone_size: many; cdr3_nt: TGTGCCAGCAGCCAAGAGGGGAATGGCTACACCTTC; cdr3_aa: CASSQEGNGYTF
v_call: TRBV24-1; d_call: NA; j_call: TRBJ1-2; clone_size: many; cdr3_nt: TGTGCCACCAGTGGGGAGGTGGACTATGGCTACACCTTC; cdr3_aa: CATSGEVDYGYTF
v_call: TRBV15; d_call: TRBD1; j_call: TRBJ1-5; clone_size: many; cdr3_nt: TGTGCCACCAGCAGAGAACAGGGGGCAGGTGGCAATCAGCCCCAGCATTTT; cdr3_aa: CATSREQGAGGNQPQHF
v_call: TRBV6-5; d_call: NA; j_call: TRBJ2-6; clone_size: many; cdr3_nt: TGTGCCAGCAGTTACTCACAGTGGGGCTCTGGGGCCAACGTCCTGACTTTC; cdr3_aa: CASSYSQWGSGANVLTF
v_call: TRBV7-9; d_call: NA; j_call: TRBJ1-3; clone_size: NA; cdr3_nt: TGTGCCAGCAGCTTCGTACCCTCTGGAAACACCATATATTTT; cdr3_aa: CASSFVPSGNTIYF
v_call: TRBV7-9; d_call: NA; j_call: TRBJ1-2; clone_size: few; cdr3_nt: TGTGCCAGCAGCCAAATCGCCTGGTCGTTTAGGACCTTC; cdr3_aa: CASSQIAWSFRTF
v_call: TRBV6-5; d_call: NA; j_call: TRBJ1-5; clone_size: few; cdr3_nt: TGTGCCAGCGGCCGGGGGGATCAGCCCCAGCATTTT; cdr3_aa: CASGRGDQPQHF
v_call: TRBV5-6; d_call: NA; j_call: TRBJ2-3; clone_size: NA; cdr3_nt: TGTGCCAGCAGCCCCCCTTTATCAGATACGCAGTATTTT; cdr3_aa: CASSPPLSDTQYF
v_call: TRBV6-2/TRBV6-3; d_call: NA; j_call: TRBJ1-6; clone_size: NA; cdr3_nt: TGTGCCAGCAGTTACTCGGGTCAGTCCCTCCACTTT; cdr3_aa: CASSYSGQSLHF
v_call: TRBV20-1; d_call: NA; j_call: TRBJ2-7; clone_size: NA; cdr3_nt: TGCAGTGCTAGAGAGCGGTGGGATTACGAGCAGTACTTC; cdr3_aa: CSARERWDYEQYF